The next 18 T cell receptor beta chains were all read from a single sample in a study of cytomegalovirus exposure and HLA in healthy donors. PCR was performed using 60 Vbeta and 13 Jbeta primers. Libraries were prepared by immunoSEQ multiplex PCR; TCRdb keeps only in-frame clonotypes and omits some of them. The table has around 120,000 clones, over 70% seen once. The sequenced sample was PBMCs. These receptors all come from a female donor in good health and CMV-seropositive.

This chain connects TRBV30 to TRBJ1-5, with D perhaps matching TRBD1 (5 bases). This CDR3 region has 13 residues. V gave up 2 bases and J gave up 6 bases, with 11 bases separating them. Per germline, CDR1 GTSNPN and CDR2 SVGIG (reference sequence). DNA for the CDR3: TGTGCCTGGAGTTTGCAGGGCGCTCAGCCCCAGCATTTT. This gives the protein CAWSLQGAQPQHF.

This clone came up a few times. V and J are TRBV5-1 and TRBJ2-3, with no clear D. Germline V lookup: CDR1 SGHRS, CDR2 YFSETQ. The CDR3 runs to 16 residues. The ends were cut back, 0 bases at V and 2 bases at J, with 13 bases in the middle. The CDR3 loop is CASSLGAGPPTDTQYF. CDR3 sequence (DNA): TGCGCCAGCAGCTTGGGAGCAGGTCCACCCACAGATACGCAGTATTTT.

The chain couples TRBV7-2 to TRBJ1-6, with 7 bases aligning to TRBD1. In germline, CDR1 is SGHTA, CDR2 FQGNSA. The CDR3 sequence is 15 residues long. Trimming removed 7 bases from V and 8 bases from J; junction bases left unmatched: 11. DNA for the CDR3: TGTGCCAGCACCCTAGACAGGGTTGAACATTCACCCCTCCACTTT. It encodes CASTLDRVEHSPLHF.

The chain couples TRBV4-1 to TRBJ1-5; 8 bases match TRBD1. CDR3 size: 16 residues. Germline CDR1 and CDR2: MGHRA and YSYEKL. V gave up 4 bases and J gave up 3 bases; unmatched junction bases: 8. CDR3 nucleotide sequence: TGCGCCAGCAGCCCCTTCGGACAGGGCAACAATCAGCCCCAGCATTTT. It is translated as CASSPFGQGNNQPQHF.

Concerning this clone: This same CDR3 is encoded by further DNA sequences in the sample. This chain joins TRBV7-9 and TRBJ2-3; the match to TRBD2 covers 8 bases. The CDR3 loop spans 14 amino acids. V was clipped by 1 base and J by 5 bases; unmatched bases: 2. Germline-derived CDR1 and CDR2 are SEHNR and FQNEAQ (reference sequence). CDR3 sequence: CASSLGLAGDTQYF. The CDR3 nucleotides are TGTGCCAGCAGCTTAGGGCTAGCGGGAGATACGCAGTATTTT.

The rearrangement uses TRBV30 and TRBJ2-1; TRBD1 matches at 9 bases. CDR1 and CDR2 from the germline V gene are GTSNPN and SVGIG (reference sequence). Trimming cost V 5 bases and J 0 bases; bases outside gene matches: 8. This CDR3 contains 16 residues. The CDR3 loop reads CAWQTGTGSSYNEQFF. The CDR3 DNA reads TGTGCCTGGCAAACCGGGACAGGGAGCTCCTACAATGAGCAGTTCTTC.

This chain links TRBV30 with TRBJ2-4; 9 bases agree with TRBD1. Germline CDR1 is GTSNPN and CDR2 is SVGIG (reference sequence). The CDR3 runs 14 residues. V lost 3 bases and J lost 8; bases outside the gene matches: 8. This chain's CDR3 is CAWSSTGGSDIQYF. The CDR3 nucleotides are TGTGCCTGGAGCTCCACAGGGGGCAGTGACATTCAGTACTTC.

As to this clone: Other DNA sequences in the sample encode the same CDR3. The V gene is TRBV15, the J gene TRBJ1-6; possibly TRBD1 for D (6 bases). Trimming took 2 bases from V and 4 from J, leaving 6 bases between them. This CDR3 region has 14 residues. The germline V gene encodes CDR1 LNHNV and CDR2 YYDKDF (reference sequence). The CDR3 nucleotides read TGTGCCACCAGCAGACAGGGGTATAATTCACCCCTCCACTTT. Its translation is CATSRQGYNSPLHF.

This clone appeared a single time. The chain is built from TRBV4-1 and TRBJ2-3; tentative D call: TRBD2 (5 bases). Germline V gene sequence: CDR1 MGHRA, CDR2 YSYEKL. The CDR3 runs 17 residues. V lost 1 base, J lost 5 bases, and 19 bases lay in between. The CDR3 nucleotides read TGCGCCAGCAGCCAAGTAATCCAGGCGGGCGGCAGAGATACGCAGTATTTT. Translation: CASSQVIQAGGRDTQYF.

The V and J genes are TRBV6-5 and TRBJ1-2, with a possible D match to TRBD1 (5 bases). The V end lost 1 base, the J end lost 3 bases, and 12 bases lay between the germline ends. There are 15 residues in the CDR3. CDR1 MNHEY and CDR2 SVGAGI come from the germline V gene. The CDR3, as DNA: TGTGCCAGCAGTTACTACGCCCGGGACTACTATGGCTACACCTTC. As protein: CASSYYARDYYGYTF.

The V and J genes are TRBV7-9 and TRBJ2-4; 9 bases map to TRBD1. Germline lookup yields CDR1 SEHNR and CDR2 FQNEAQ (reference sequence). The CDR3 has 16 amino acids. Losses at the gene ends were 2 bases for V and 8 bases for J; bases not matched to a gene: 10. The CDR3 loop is CASSLYTSRTGDIQYF. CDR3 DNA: TGTGCCAGCAGCTTATACACCTCTAGGACAGGGGACATTCAGTACTTC.

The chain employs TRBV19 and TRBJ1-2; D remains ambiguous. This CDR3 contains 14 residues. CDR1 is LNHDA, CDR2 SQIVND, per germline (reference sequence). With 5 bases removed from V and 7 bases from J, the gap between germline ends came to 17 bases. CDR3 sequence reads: CASSPRAIRGGYTF. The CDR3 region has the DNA TGTGCCAGTAGTCCCCGCGCCATCCGGGGTGGCTACACCTTC. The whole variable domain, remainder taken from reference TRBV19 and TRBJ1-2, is DGGITQSPKYLFRKEGQNVTLSCEQNLNHDAMYWYRQDPGQGLRLIYYSQIVNDFQKGDIAEGYSVSREKKESFPLTVTSAQKNPTAFYLCASSPRAIRGGYTFGSGTRLTVV.

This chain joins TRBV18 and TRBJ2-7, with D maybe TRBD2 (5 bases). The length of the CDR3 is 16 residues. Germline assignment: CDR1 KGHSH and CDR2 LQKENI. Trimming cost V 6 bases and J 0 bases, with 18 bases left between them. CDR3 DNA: TGTGCCAGCTCCCCCCTTGGTCCGGGGAACTCCTACGAGCAGTACTTC. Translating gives CASSPLGPGNSYEQYF.

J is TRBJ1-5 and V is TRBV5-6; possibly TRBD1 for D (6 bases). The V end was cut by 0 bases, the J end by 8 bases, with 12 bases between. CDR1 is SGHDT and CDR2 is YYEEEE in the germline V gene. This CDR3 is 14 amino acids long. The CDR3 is CASSLEGGKEPQHF. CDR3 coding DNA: TGTGCCAGCAGCTTGGAGGGGGGGAAGGAGCCCCAGCATTTT.

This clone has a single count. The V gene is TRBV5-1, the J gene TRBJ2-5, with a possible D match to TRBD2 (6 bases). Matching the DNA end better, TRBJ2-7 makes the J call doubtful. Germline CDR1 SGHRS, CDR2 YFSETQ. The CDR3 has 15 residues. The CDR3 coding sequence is TGCGCCAGCAGCTTGTCTGGGACGGAGGGCTACGAGCAGTACTTC. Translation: CASSLSGTEGYEQYF.

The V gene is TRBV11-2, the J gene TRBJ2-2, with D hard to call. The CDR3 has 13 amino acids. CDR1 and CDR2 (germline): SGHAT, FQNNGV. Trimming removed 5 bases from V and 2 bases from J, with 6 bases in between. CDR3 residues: CASSPFNTGELFF. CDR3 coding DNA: TGTGCCAGCAGCCCCTTTAACACCGGGGAGCTGTTTTTT.

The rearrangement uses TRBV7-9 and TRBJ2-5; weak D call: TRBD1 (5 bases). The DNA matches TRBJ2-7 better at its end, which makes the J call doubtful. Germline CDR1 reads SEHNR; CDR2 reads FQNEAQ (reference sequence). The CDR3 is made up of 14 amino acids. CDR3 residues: CASSLDSSGLEQYF. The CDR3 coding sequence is TGTGCCAGCAGCTTAGACAGTTCAGGGCTCGAGCAGTACTTC.

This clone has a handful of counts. CDR3 loop: CASTGRAGGDYGYTF. DNA of the CDR3: TGTGCCAGTACCGGTCGGGCAGGGGGAGACTATGGCTACACCTTC. V is TRBV19 and J is TRBJ1-2, with 7 bases matching TRBD1. The V gene's germline CDR1 is LNHDA and CDR2 SQIVND (reference sequence). After removal of 7 bases from V and 3 bases from J, the junction contained 11 bases not matched to a gene. The CDR3 runs to 15 residues.